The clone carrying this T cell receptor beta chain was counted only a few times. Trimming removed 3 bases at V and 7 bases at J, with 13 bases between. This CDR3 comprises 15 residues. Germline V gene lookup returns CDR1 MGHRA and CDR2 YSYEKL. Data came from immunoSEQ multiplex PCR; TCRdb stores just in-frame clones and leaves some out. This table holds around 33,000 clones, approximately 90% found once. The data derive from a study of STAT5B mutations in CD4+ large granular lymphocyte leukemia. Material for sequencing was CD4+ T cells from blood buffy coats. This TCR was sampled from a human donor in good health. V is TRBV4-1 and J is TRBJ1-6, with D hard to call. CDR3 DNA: TGCGCCAGCAGCCAGGGTCAGCTAGGGAATTCACCCCTCCACTTT. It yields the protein CASSQGQLGNSPLHF.